The 10 T cell receptor beta chains presented below share a single source sample, sequenced in a study of T cells in women clearing cervical HPV infection (dated by TCRdb to the late 2010s). The protocol used for the library was the immunoSEQ multiplex PCR assay. Drawn from immuneACCESS, this table holds only the in-frame rearrangements with V and J called that TCRdb kept. Clones are partly lost; checked studies trace under half to an unresolved V gene and leave the rest unexplained. The table kept for this sample lists about 48,000 clones. In total, the top ten clones hold around 1.5% of the sample. Source material: blood buffy coat. The receptors shown here come from a woman aged 18-69 years with a cervical HPV16 infection that either progressed to CIN3+ or cleared (not recorded which).

Of note for this clone: Coverage ceases 3 residues before the CDR3 finishes, and the germline J gene fills in the end. The rearrangement uses TRBV7-9 and TRBJ1-3; 8 nucleotides match TRBD1. V lost 0 bases and J lost 4; bases outside the gene matches: 2. The CDR3 extends over 15 amino acids. From germline, CDR1 is SEHNR and CDR2 FQNEAQ (reference sequence). The sequenced CDR3 bases are TGTGCCAGCAGCTTAGCAGGGACAGGAGGAAACACC. It yields the protein CASSLAGTGGNT. The whole CDR3 protein is CASSLAGTGGNTIYF.

Worth noting for this clone: The CDR3 extends 3 residues past the end of the read, so its final part is completed from the germline J gene. The chain carries TRBV19 and TRBJ1-2; 8 positions match TRBD1. This CDR3 contains 12 residues. Per the germline V gene, CDR1 is LNHDA and CDR2 is SQIVND (reference sequence). V dropped 10 bases and J dropped 7; count of bases not matched to a gene: 8. Here the CDR3 reads CATSDRVSGYTF. The sequenced CDR3 bases are TGTGCCACCTCGGACAGGGTTAGTGGC.

Concerning this clone itself: The read ends 3 residues before the CDR3 terminus; that terminus is restored from the germline J gene. The chain couples TRBV20-1 to TRBJ2-7, with D tentatively TRBD2 (6 bases). Germline loops: CDR1 DFQATT, CDR2 SNEGSKA (reference sequence). Trimming removed 1 base at V and 3 bases at J, with 16 bases between. The CDR3 has 15 amino acids. This chain's CDR3 is CSARGGSGRNYEQYF. The part of the CDR3 DNA that was read is TGCAGTGCTAGAGGAGGTAGCGGAAGAAACTACGAG.

On this clone itself: Coverage ceases 3 residues before the CDR3 finishes, and the germline J gene fills in the end. The chain recombines TRBV4-2 with TRBJ1-1; 8 nucleotides match TRBD1. CDR1 and CDR2 from the germline V gene are LGHNA and YNFKEQ. This CDR3 contains 17 residues. V lost 4 bases to trimming and J lost 1 base; unmatched junction nucleotides: 11. The CDR3 loop is CASSLSGQGRRNTEAFF. The CDR3 bases that were read are TGTGCCAGCAGCCTGTCCGGACAGGGCAGGAGGAACACTGAA.

In the case of this clone: The sequence runs out 3 residues before the end of the CDR3; the remainder is reconstructed from the germline J gene. The J gene is TRBJ2-1, the V gene TRBV6-2 or TRBV6-3; unclear D gene. The CDR3 length is 12 residues. With 2 bases removed from V and 7 bases from J, the gap between germline ends came to 6 bases. Germline values: CDR1 MNHEY, CDR2 SVGEGT. The covered CDR3 bases are TGTGCCAGCAGTTACATAGTAAATGAG. Its protein is CASSYIVNE. The whole CDR3 protein is CASSYIVNEQFF.

Of note for this clone: The DNA ends 3 residues before the CDR3 does, and the rest of the CDR3 is filled in from the germline J gene. J is TRBJ2-2 and V is TRBV19, with D perhaps assigned TRBD1 or TRBD2 (5 bases each). V dropped 11 bases and J dropped 2 bases, with 12 bases sitting between them. Germline lookup yields CDR1 LNHDA and CDR2 SQIVND (reference sequence). The CDR3 contains 13 residues. CDR3: CACRRTNTGELFF. CDR3 bases read: TGTGCCTGCCGGAGGACAAACACCGGGGAG.

The sequenced part of the CDR3 DNA is TGTGCCAGCAGCTTCAAGCGGAGCTTTGACAATGAG. It specifies CASSFKRSFDNE. Given in full, the CDR3 is CASSFKRSFDNEQFF. This chain connects TRBV7-6 to TRBJ2-1, with D perhaps matching TRBD2 (5 bases). The CDR3 extends 3 residues past the end of the read, so its final part is completed from the germline J gene. This CDR3 contains 15 residues. Looked up from germline, CDR1 is SGHVS and CDR2 is FNYEAQ. V gave up 3 bases and J gave up 5 bases, with 14 bases separating them.

On this clone itself: From the germline J gene comes the end of the CDR3, since the read stops 3 residues before it. The gene calls are TRBV13 and TRBJ2-5; D unclear. Germline-derived CDR1 and CDR2 are PRHDT and FYEKMQ (reference sequence). This CDR3 contains 15 residues. Trimming removed 5 bases at V and 5 bases at J, with 18 bases between. This chain's CDR3 is CASSPAYSSRETQYF. The CDR3 DNA, read in part, is TGTGCCAGCAGCCCCGCCTACAGCTCTCGGGAGACC.

In regard to this clone: The CDR3 end lies 3 residues beyond the end of the read and is filled in from the germline J gene. The V gene is TRBV20-1, the J gene TRBJ1-2, with D possibly matching TRBD1 (5 bases). The germline gives CDR1 DFQATT, CDR2 SNEGSKA (reference sequence). This CDR3 region has 13 residues. CDR3: CSARGQGVYGYTF. CDR3 DNA (partial): TGCAGTGCTAGAGGGCAGGGTGTCTACGGC.

As regards this clone: The read ends 3 residues shy of where the CDR3 ends; the end is completed using the germline J gene. The rearrangement uses TRBV20-1 and TRBJ2-7; TRBD1 is a possible D gene (5 bases). There are 13 residues in the CDR3. V dropped 6 bases and J dropped 0 bases, with 12 bases sitting between them. CDR1 is DFQATT, CDR2 SNEGSKA, per germline (reference sequence). Incomplete CDR3 DNA: TGCAGTGCCCAATGGGGCAGCTCCTACGAG. It is translated as CSAQWGSSYE. The CDR3 as a whole reads CSAQWGSSYEQYF.